The entry that follows covers one T cell receptor beta chain sequence. These data come from a study of T cells in tumors and immune-related adverse events. Germline V lookup: CDR1 SGHAT, CDR2 FQNNGV. With 2 bases removed from V and 1 base from J, the gap between germline ends came to 11 bases. This CDR3 region has 15 residues. Only in-frame clones appear in the TCRdb table, and some are missing; sequencing was by immunoSEQ multiplex PCR. The sample consists of about 22,000 clones, about 89% of them appearing once. Here the sequenced sample was lymph node tissue, taken from a patient treated with anti-PD-1 therapy. This receptor was taken from a female donor with metastatic renal cell carcinoma. The gene calls are TRBV11-2 and TRBJ1-1; D perhaps matches TRBD1 (5 bases). The CDR3: CASSLPGTPNTEAFF. The CDR3 region has the DNA TGTGCCAGCAGCTTACCAGGGACGCCGAACACTGAAGCTTTCTTT.